This entry lists 24 T cell receptor beta chains sequenced from one sample in a study of cytomegalovirus exposure and HLA in healthy donors. Vbeta (60) and Jbeta (13) primers were used in the PCR. The data were produced by immunoSEQ multiplex PCR, yet TCRdb's version contains in-frame clones alone and is incomplete. The data contain around 130,000 clones, over 70% of them singletons. The sequenced material came from PBMCs. These receptors came from a woman aged 18-29 years in good health and CMV-seronegative.

Only a few counts were recorded for this clone. Here the CDR3 reads CASLRGGASYNEQFF. CDR3 bases: TGTGCCAGTCTAAGAGGGGGGGCTTCCTACAATGAGCAGTTCTTC. The gene calls are TRBV5-6 and TRBJ2-1, with a tentative D call TRBD2 (7 bases). V dropped 8 bases and J dropped 1 base, with 16 bases sitting between them. The germline CDR1 and CDR2 sequences are SGHDT and YYEEEE. The CDR3 has 15 residues.

V and J are TRBV9 and TRBJ2-3, with D possibly being TRBD2 (7 bases). The CDR3 runs to 13 residues. Germline V lookup: CDR1 SGDLS, CDR2 YYNGEE. Trimming pared 4 bases from V and 8 bases from J, leaving 14 bases between. CDR3 sequence reads: CASSSAGAGTQYF. CDR3 bases: TGTGCCAGCAGCTCCGCGGGGGCAGGTACGCAGTATTTT.

V is TRBV11-2 and J is TRBJ1-4; TRBD1 aligns across 9 bases. Germline V gene data show CDR1 as SGHAT and CDR2 as FQNNGV. CDR3 size: 18 residues. J gave up 0 bases and V 6 bases, and 11 bases lay outside the gene matches. This CDR3 is CASSSARDRDSTNEKLFF. The CDR3 nucleotides read TGTGCCAGCAGTTCCGCCCGGGACAGGGATTCAACTAATGAAAAACTGTTTTTT.

This chain connects TRBV27 to TRBJ1-1; 9 bases map to TRBD1. Trimming cost V 8 bases and J 5 bases; bases outside gene matches: 9. This CDR3 has 14 residues. Germline V gene data show CDR1 as MNHEY and CDR2 as SMNVEV (reference sequence). CDR3 sequence reads: CASGKQGARTEAFF. The CDR3 region has the DNA TGTGCCAGCGGAAAACAGGGGGCGCGGACTGAAGCTTTCTTT.

The rearrangement uses TRBV7-3 and TRBJ1-1; TRBD1 is a possible D gene (5 bases). The germline V gene encodes CDR1 SGHTA and CDR2 FQGTGA. This CDR3 spans 13 amino acids. Trimming took 4 bases from V and 4 from J, leaving 10 bases between them. The CDR3 sequence: CASSSGGITEAFF. For the CDR3, the DNA is TGTGCCAGCAGCTCTGGGGGGATCACTGAAGCTTTCTTT.

The chain links TRBV6-1 to TRBJ1-2; D is perhaps TRBD1 (6 bases). This CDR3 spans 13 amino acids. CDR1 MNHNS and CDR2 SASEGT come from the germline V gene. V was trimmed by 5 bases and J by 3 bases, leaving 10 bases between them. The DNA for the CDR3 is TGTGCCAGCAGTTCACAGGGTGACTATGGCTACACCTTC. It yields the protein CASSSQGDYGYTF.

This clone turned up a few times. The gene calls are TRBV7-2 and TRBJ2-7; possible D gene TRBD2, 5 bases. CDR1 is SGHTA and CDR2 is FQGNSA in the germline V gene. Trimming took 4 bases from V and 3 from J, leaving 10 bases between them. This CDR3 region has 13 residues. Here the CDR3 DNA reads TGTGCCAGCAGCTCTGGACTTCTCTACGAGCAGTACTTC. This gives the protein CASSSGLLYEQYF.

This chain joins TRBV18 and TRBJ2-5; tentative D call: TRBD2 (5 bases). Germline V gene sequence: CDR1 KGHSH, CDR2 LQKENI. This CDR3 is 14 amino acids long. V was shortened by 3 bases and J by 3 bases, with 11 bases between the two germline ends. CDR3 DNA sequence: TGTGCCAGCTCACCTCGGCGGGCCGAAGAGACCCAGTACTTC. This encodes CASSPRRAEETQYF.

The rearrangement links TRBV27 to TRBJ2-3, with TRBD2 identical over 13 bases. This CDR3 is built from 16 residues. Trimming cost V 6 bases and J 0 bases; bases outside gene matches: 3. Germline-derived CDR1 and CDR2 are MNHEY and SMNVEV (reference sequence). This CDR3 is CASRLGLAGSTDTQYF. In DNA form, the CDR3 reads TGTGCCAGCAGGTTGGGACTAGCGGGAAGCACAGATACGCAGTATTTT.

The V call is TRBV7-7, the J call TRBJ2-5; 13 bases align to TRBD2. V was pared by 5 bases and J by 11 bases, with 14 bases of the junction left unmatched. Germline V gives CDR1 SSHAT, CDR2 FNYEAQ (reference sequence). The CDR3 is 16 residues long. The CDR3 loop reads CASSPGTSGAGGEQYF. Written as DNA, the CDR3 is TGTGCCAGCAGCCCCGGGACTAGCGGGGCCGGAGGGGAGCAGTACTTC.

The chain couples TRBV19 to TRBJ2-3, with 7 positions matching TRBD1. Trimming removed 9 bases from V and 5 bases from J; junction bases left unmatched: 8. Germline values: CDR1 LNHDA, CDR2 SQIVND (reference sequence). The CDR3 has 13 residues. CDR3 amino acids: CASLPPGGDTQYF. CDR3 coding DNA: TGTGCCAGCCTCCCTCCAGGGGGAGATACGCAGTATTTT.

The chain carries TRBV9 and TRBJ2-2; D possibly corresponds to TRBD1 (5 bases). Trimming pared 0 bases from V and 6 bases from J, leaving 12 bases between. This CDR3 comprises 15 residues. Germline-derived CDR1 and CDR2 are SGDLS and YYNGEE. CDR3 protein: CASSVDRWYSGELFF. In DNA form, the CDR3 reads TGTGCCAGCAGCGTAGACAGGTGGTACTCCGGGGAGCTGTTTTTT.

This clone has a single count. The gene calls are TRBV6-1 and TRBJ1-2, with TRBD1 identical over 12 bases. This CDR3 has 16 residues. CDR1 is MNHNS and CDR2 is SASEGT in the germline V gene. Trimming cost V 3 bases and J 8 bases; bases outside gene matches: 10. CDR3 protein: CASSEATGQGARGYTF. The CDR3 DNA reads TGTGCCAGCAGTGAGGCTACGGGACAGGGGGCGAGAGGCTACACCTTC.

V usage is TRBV4-1 and J usage is TRBJ2-1; TRBD2 aligns across 10 bases. From germline, CDR1 is MGHRA and CDR2 YSYEKL. Germline trimming cut 5 bases from V and 10 bases from J; bases unmatched to any gene: 8. The CDR3 covers 14 residues. This CDR3 is CASSVAGLADEQFF. DNA for the CDR3: TGCGCCAGCAGCGTCGCAGGACTAGCGGACGAGCAGTTCTTC.

The genes are TRBV27 and TRBJ1-2; TRBD1 agrees at 7 bases. This CDR3 region has 17 residues. Per the germline V gene, CDR1 is MNHEY and CDR2 is SMNVEV (reference sequence). V gave up 3 bases and J gave up 3 bases; unmatched junction bases: 13. The CDR3 nucleotides are TGTGCCAGCAGTTTCCTTCATGACAGGGAGGACTACTATGGCTACACCTTC. This encodes CASSFLHDREDYYGYTF.

V gene TRBV10-1 combines with J gene TRBJ2-5, with 11 positions matching TRBD2. CDR3 length: 15 residues. After removal of 5 bases from V and 2 bases from J, the junction contained 4 bases not matched to a gene. The germline gives CDR1 WNHNN, CDR2 SYGVQD (reference sequence). The CDR3 nucleotides are TGCGCCAGCAGTCTAGCGGGGGGCCCTCAAGAGACCCAGTACTTC. It codes for CASSLAGGPQETQYF.

The chain carries TRBV2 and TRBJ2-7; D perhaps matches TRBD1 (6 bases). The length of the CDR3 is 14 residues. Germline V CDR1 and CDR2: SNHLY, FYNNEI. V lost 8 bases and J lost 2, with 16 bases in between. DNA for the CDR3: TGTGCCAGCCAACGAACAGGGTCAGCCTACGAGCAGTACTTC. The encoded protein is CASQRTGSAYEQYF. Full variable domain (remainder filled in from reference TRBV2 and TRBJ2-7): EPEVTQTPSHQVTQMGQEVILRCVPISNHLYFYWYRQILGQKVEFLVSFYNNEISEKSEIFDDQFSVERPDGSNFTLKIRSTKLEDSAMYFCASQRTGSAYEQYFGPGTRLTVT.

V and J are TRBV10-3 and TRBJ1-5; 7 bases line up with TRBD1. Germline CDR1 and CDR2: ENHRY and SYGVKD. V lost 3 bases and J lost 4; bases outside the gene matches: 6. This CDR3 comprises 15 residues. The CDR3 protein is CAISDRGVLNQPQHF. DNA for the CDR3: TGTGCCATCAGTGACAGGGGGGTATTGAATCAGCCCCAGCATTTT.

This chain connects TRBV4-3 to TRBJ2-3, with 10 bases aligning to TRBD2. CDR1 and CDR2 from the germline V gene are LGHNA and YSLEER. The V gene end was trimmed by 0 bases and the J gene end by 5 bases; junction bases not matched to a gene: 5. The CDR3 runs to 16 residues. The CDR3 DNA sequence: TGCGCCAGCAGCCAAGAGAGGACTAGCGGTTTAGATACGCAGTATTTT. As protein: CASSQERTSGLDTQYF.

The chain combines TRBV11-3 with TRBJ2-3; 12 nucleotides agree with TRBD2. Germline V CDR1 and CDR2: SGHNT, YENEEA. The CDR3 has 18 residues. V shed 1 base, J shed 3 bases, and the junction held 8 bases outside the gene matches. The CDR3 protein is CASSLGLAGGPVTDTQYF. For the CDR3, the DNA is TGTGCCAGCAGCTTAGGGCTAGCGGGGGGGCCGGTGACAGATACGCAGTATTTT.

This clone has a single count. This chain connects TRBV6-5 to TRBJ1-2, with 11 nucleotides matching TRBD1. CDR3 size: 14 residues. The ends lost 8 bases at V and 8 bases at J; junction bases unmatched: 10. The germline V gene encodes CDR1 MNHEY and CDR2 SVGAGI. CDR3 sequence (DNA): TGTGCCAGCCGAGCGGGACAGGGGGGAAGGGGCTACACCTTC. Translating it yields CASRAGQGGRGYTF.

The CDR3 sequence: CASSDLTQASSYEQYF. CDR3 bases: TGTGCCAGCAGTGACTTAACGCAGGCCTCTTCCTACGAGCAGTACTTC. The V gene is TRBV6-4, the J gene TRBJ2-7, with no clear D. CDR3 length: 16 residues. The germline gives CDR1 MRHNA, CDR2 SNTAGT. The germline V and J ends were trimmed by 1 base and 1 base, with 14 bases remaining between them.

V and J are TRBV5-8 and TRBJ1-5; a possible D gene is TRBD1 (5 bases). Per the germline V gene, CDR1 is SGHTS and CDR2 is YDEGEE. V gave up 4 bases and J gave up 1 base, with 18 bases separating them. The CDR3 has 17 amino acids. The CDR3: CASSRGAIPWSNQPQHF. CDR3 nucleotide sequence: TGTGCCAGCAGCCGCGGGGCCATTCCCTGGAGCAATCAGCCCCAGCATTTT.

The rearrangement links TRBV7-9 to TRBJ2-1, with a possible D match to TRBD2 (5 bases). CDR3 length: 16 amino acids. V was cut by 3 bases and J by 4 bases, with 16 bases left in between. Per the germline V gene, CDR1 is SEHNR and CDR2 is FQNEAQ (reference sequence). As DNA, the CDR3 is TGTGCCAGCAGCTTCCGAATTGGACTGCGATACAATGAGCAGTTCTTC. This translates into CASSFRIGLRYNEQFF.